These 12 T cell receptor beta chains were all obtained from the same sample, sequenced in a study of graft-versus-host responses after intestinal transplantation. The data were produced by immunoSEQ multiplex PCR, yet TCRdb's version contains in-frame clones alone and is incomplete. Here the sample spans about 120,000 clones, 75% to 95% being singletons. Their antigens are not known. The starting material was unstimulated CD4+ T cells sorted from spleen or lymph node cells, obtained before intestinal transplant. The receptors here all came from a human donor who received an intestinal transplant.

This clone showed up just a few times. CDR3 bases: TGTGCCAGCAGTCTGACGGACAGGGGTTACGAGCAGTACTTC. It translates to CASSLTDRGYEQYF. The chain combines TRBV2 with TRBJ2-7, with 9 bases identical to TRBD1. V was clipped by 5 bases and J by 4 bases; unmatched bases: 6. CDR1 and CDR2 (germline): SNHLY, FYNNEI. The CDR3 loop spans 14 amino acids.

The CDR3: CASTKGSLEEQYF. The CDR3, as DNA: TGCGCCAGCACGAAGGGGTCCCTCGAAGAGCAGTACTTC. The chain carries TRBV5-1 and TRBJ2-7; TRBD1 might be the D (5 bases). The CDR3 is 13 residues long. Per germline, CDR1 SGHRS and CDR2 YFSETQ. V shed 6 bases and J shed 7 bases, with 17 bases lying between them.

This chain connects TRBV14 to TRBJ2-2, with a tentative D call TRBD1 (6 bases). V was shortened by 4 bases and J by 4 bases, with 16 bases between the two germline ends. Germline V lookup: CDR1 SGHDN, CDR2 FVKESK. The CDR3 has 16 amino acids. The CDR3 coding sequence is TGTGCCAGCAGCCCCAAAAGGGGCAGGGGCACCGGGGAGCTGTTTTTT. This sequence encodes CASSPKRGRGTGELFF.

Written as DNA, the CDR3 is TGTGCCAGCAGCCTACGAAATTTAGGGGAATACGAGCAGTACTTC. Protein product: CASSLRNLGEYEQYF. The chain recombines TRBV7-2 with TRBJ2-7; possible D gene TRBD1, 5 bases. The CDR3 contains 15 residues. Germline CDR1 and CDR2: SGHTA and FQGNSA. V lost 5 bases, J lost 4 bases, and 18 bases lay in between.

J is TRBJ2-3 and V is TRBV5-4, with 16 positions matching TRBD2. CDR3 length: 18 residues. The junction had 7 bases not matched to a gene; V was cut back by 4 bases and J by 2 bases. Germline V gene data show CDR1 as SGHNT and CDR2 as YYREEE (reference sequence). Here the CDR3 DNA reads TGTGCCAGCAGCGACCCGGGACTAGCGGGAGGGCCCACAGATACGCAGTATTTT. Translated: CASSDPGLAGGPTDTQYF.

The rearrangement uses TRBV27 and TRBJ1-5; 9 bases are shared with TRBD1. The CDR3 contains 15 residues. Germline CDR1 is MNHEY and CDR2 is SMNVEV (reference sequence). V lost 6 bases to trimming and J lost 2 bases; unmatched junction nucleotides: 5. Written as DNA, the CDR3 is TGTGCCAGCAGCTCAACAGGGGGCGGCAATCAGCCCCAGCATTTT. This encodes CASSSTGGGNQPQHF.

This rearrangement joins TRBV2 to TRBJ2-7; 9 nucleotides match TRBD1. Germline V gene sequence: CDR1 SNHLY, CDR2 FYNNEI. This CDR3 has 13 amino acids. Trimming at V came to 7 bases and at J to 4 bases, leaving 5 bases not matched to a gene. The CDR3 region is CASTKDRGYEQYF. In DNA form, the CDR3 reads TGTGCCAGCACCAAGGACAGGGGATACGAGCAGTACTTC.

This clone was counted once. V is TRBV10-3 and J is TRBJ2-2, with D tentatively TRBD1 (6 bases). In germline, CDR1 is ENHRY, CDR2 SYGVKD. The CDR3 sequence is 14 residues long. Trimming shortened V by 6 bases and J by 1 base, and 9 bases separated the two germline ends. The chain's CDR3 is CAIRTGQNTGELFF. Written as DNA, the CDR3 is TGTGCCATCAGAACGGGACAGAACACCGGGGAGCTGTTTTTT.

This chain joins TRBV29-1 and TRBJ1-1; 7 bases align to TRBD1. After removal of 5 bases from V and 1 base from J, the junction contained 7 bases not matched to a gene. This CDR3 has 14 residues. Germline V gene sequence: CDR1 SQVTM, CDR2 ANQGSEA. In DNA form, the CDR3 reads TGCAGCGTTCGGGACAGAGCCAGGAACACTGAAGCTTTCTTT. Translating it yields CSVRDRARNTEAFF.

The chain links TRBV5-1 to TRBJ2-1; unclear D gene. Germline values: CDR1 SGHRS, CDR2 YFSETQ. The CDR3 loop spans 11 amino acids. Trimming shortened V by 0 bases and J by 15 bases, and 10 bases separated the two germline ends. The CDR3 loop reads CASSLDNPGFF. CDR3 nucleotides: TGCGCCAGCAGCTTGGACAACCCGGGGTTCTTC.

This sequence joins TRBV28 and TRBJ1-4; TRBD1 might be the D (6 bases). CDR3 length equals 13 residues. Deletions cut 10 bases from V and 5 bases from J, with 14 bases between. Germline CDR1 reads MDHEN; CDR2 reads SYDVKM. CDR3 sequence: CATLDSQNEKLFF. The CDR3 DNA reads TGTGCCACCTTGGACAGCCAAAATGAAAAACTGTTTTTT.

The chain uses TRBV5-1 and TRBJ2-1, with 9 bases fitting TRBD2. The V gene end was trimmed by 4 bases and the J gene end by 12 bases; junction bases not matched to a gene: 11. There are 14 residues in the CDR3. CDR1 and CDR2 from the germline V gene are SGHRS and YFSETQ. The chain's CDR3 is CASSITSGLDGQFF. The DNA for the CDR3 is TGCGCCAGCAGCATTACTAGCGGGCTGGACGGGCAGTTCTTC.